This T cell receptor (beta chain) was captured in a study of blood T cell repertoires in COVID-19. Libraries were prepared by immunoSEQ multiplex PCR; TCRdb keeps only in-frame clonotypes and omits some of them. The table shows 100,000 or so clones, with approximately 84% occurring only once. The V end was cut by 2 bases, the J end by 0 bases, with 11 bases between. Germline V gene data show CDR1 as SQVTM and CDR2 as ANQGSEA. The CDR3 sequence is 14 residues long. This sequence was found in a human donor in a cohort sampled during active COVID-19. This sequence joins TRBV29-1 and TRBJ2-7, with TRBD2 as a possible D gene (6 bases). Sequencing used peripheral blood. CDR3 residues: CSVERQGLSYEQYF. The CDR3 DNA reads as TGCAGCGTTGAACGGCAGGGACTCTCCTACGAGCAGTACTTC.